This is a list of T cell receptor beta chains from one sample in a study of regulatory T cells after allogeneic stem cell transplantation. TCRdb re-analysed the 5' RACE reads in MiXCR, keeping a single row per CDR3 protein. Among 850 to 1,100 distinct CDR3 sequences listed, less than 20% were seen once. The sample in question was sorted CD4+ T cells from blood (whether regulatory or conventional is not recorded), obtained 30 days after allogeneic stem cell transplant. All receptors come from a human patient who had an allogeneic stem cell transplant, so the T cells may come from the graft donor. The CDR3 runs from the conserved cysteine through the conserved F or W. D genes are given only for firm matches. A row's size may be missing; if present it is once, few, many or a size class.

TRBD1	medium-sized	TRBV19	TRBJ1-5	CASTRGGPGTDQPQHF	TGTGCCAGTACCCGAGGCGGACCCGGGACAGATCAGCCCCAGCATTTT
TRBD2	medium-sized	TRBV4-1	TRBJ2-1	CASSQGTSGSRYNEQFF	TGCGCCAGCAGCCAAGGGACTAGCGGGAGTAGGTACAATGAGCAGTTCTTC
-	few	TRBV18	TRBJ1-1	CASLGTMNTEAFF	TGTGCCAGCTTGGGGACAATGAACACTGAAGCTTTCTTT
-	large	TRBV7-8	TRBJ2-6	CASSLGQSGANVLTF	TGTGCCAGCAGCTTAGGGCAGTCTGGGGCCAACGTCCTGACTTTC
TRBD1	medium-sized	TRBV4-1	TRBJ1-5	CASSRQGQENQPQHF	TGCGCCAGCAGCCGACAGGGACAGGAGAATCAGCCCCAGCATTTT
TRBD1	large	TRBV6-5	TRBJ1-1	CASMAGTAGLAEAFF	TGTGCCAGCATGGCCGGGACAGCGGGTTTAGCTGAAGCTTTCTTT
-	medium-sized	TRBV28	TRBJ1-1	CASSLSLGRGEAFF	TGTGCCAGCAGCCTTAGCCTCGGGAGGGGTGAAGCTTTCTTT
TRBD2	large	TRBV7-3	TRBJ2-3	CASSLNGRATDTQYF	TGTGCCAGCAGCTTAAACGGGAGGGCGACAGATACGCAGTATTTT
-	large	TRBV7-9	TRBJ1-3	CASSLGTDSGNTIYF	TGTGCCAGCAGCTTAGGGACAGACTCTGGAAACACCATATATTTT
TRBD2	medium-sized	TRBV27	TRBJ2-7	CASSLSARAGGMAYEQYF	TGTGCCAGCAGTTTATCAGCGAGAGCGGGAGGCATGGCCTACGAGCAGTACTTC
TRBD2	medium-sized	TRBV20-1	TRBJ2-3	CSAEGLAGDEDTQYF	TGCAGTGCCGAGGGACTAGCGGGAGATGAAGATACGCAGTATTTT
TRBD2	large	TRBV7-8	TRBJ2-2	CASSLMAGADTGELFF	TGTGCCAGCAGCTTAATGGCGGGAGCGGACACCGGGGAGCTGTTTTTT
-	medium-sized	TRBV2	TRBJ2-7	CASSTPTAYEQYF	TGTGCCAGCAGCACACCGACAGCCTACGAGCAGTACTTC
-	medium-sized	TRBV11-2	TRBJ2-5	CASSLVSSGGETQYF	TGTGCCAGCAGCTTAGTTTCCAGTGGGGGAGAGACCCAGTACTTC
-	-	TRBV20-1	TRBJ1-1	CSAGHRGTEAFF	TGCAGTGCTGGACACAGAGGCACTGAAGCTTTCTTT
TRBD1	few	TRBV5-4	TRBJ2-7	CASSSTGDPMKYF	TGTGCCAGCAGCTCAACAGGGGACCCCATGAAGTACTTC
TRBD2	large	TRBV18	TRBJ2-5	CASSPSAGLAQETQYF	TGTGCCAGCTCCCCAAGTGCGGGACTAGCTCAAGAGACCCAGTACTTC
-	medium-sized	TRBV5-1	TRBJ1-1	CASSLTGELGTEAFF	TGCGCCAGCAGCTTGACGGGAGAATTGGGCACTGAAGCTTTCTTT
-	medium-sized	TRBV7-9	TRBJ1-1	CASSLTRQGGTEAFF	TGTGCCAGCAGCTTAACTCGCCAGGGAGGCACTGAAGCTTTCTTT